The rows below give T cell receptor beta chains drawn from one sample of a study of cytomegalovirus exposure and HLA in healthy donors. TCRdb's table, derived via immunoSEQ multiplex PCR, lists solely in-frame clones and lacks some. The sample includes about 43,000 clones, roughly 80% of them seen just once. Source material: PBMCs. The source of these receptors is a young man in good health and CMV-seronegative. Both conserved end residues are part of each CDR3. The D gene is left open where the match is weak. Only part of the rows carry a size: once, few, many, or a class if the clone is expanded.

D gene | J gene | V gene | clone size | CDR3 protein | CDR3 DNA
TRBD1 | TRBJ1-1 | TRBV10-1 | - | CAGSKDRQTEAFF | TGCGCCGGCAGTAAGGACAGGCAGACTGAAGCTTTCTTT
TRBD1 | TRBJ2-3 | TRBV9 | - | CASSVVGQGTDTQYF | TGTGCCAGCAGCGTAGTGGGACAGGGAACGGATACGCAGTATTTT
- | TRBJ1-5 | TRBV25-1 | - | CASSAGESNQPQHF | TGTGCCAGCAGTGCGGGGGAAAGCAATCAGCCCCAGCATTTT
TRBD1 | TRBJ2-7 | TRBV19 | - | CASSTPGQGISEQYF | TGTGCCAGTAGTACGCCCGGACAGGGTATTTCGGAGCAGTACTTC
- | TRBJ2-3 | TRBV7-9 | - | CASSLGGTGTDTQYF | TGTGCCAGCAGCTTAGGGGGGACTGGCACAGATACGCAGTATTTT
TRBD1 | TRBJ2-1 | TRBV27 | - | CASSPLRDRGYNEQFF | TGTGCCAGCAGTCCCCTCCGGGACAGGGGTTACAATGAGCAGTTCTTC
TRBD2 | TRBJ2-7 | TRBV6-1 | once | CASSKGLAGAKQYF | TGTGCCAGCAGTAAAGGACTAGCGGGAGCGAAGCAGTACTTC
- | TRBJ2-4 | TRBV11-2 | - | CASSSIQGLIQYF | TGTGCCAGCAGCTCGATTCAGGGGCTCATTCAGTACTTC
TRBD1 | TRBJ1-5 | TRBV19 | - | CASSTYQGAGNQPQHF | TGTGCCAGTAGTACCTACCAGGGGGCTGGCAATCAGCCCCAGCATTTT
- | TRBJ2-7 | TRBV10-3 | once | CAIRAGESSYEQYF | TGTGCCATCAGAGCCGGGGAAAGCTCCTACGAGCAGTACTTC
TRBD1 | TRBJ2-7 | TRBV5-4 | - | CASSFRPGQGSYEQYF | TGTGCCAGCAGCTTCCGTCCGGGACAGGGATCCTACGAGCAGTACTTC
- | TRBJ2-2 | TRBV11-2 | once | CASSLDGGANTGELFF | TGTGCCAGCAGCTTAGACGGCGGAGCGAACACCGGGGAGCTGTTTTTT
TRBD1 | TRBJ2-7 | TRBV4-3 | - | CASSHGTAYEQYF | TGCGCCAGCAGCCACGGGACAGCCTACGAGCAGTACTTC
TRBD2 | TRBJ2-3 | TRBV7-2 | few | CASSLMGGADTQYF | TGTGCCAGCAGCCTGATGGGGGGGGCAGATACGCAGTATTTT
TRBD1 | TRBJ2-1 | TRBV5-1 | few | CASSLGQGSSFVNEQFF | TGCGCCAGCAGCTTGGGACAGGGGTCTTCTTTCGTGAATGAGCAGTTCTTC
TRBD2 | TRBJ2-1 | TRBV27 | - | CASSFLAGGANEQFF | TGTGCCAGCAGTTTCCTAGCGGGAGGGGCCAATGAGCAGTTCTTC
- | TRBJ1-6 | TRBV4-3 | - | CASSQADSPLHF | TGCGCCAGCAGCCAAGCTGATTCACCCCTCCACTTT